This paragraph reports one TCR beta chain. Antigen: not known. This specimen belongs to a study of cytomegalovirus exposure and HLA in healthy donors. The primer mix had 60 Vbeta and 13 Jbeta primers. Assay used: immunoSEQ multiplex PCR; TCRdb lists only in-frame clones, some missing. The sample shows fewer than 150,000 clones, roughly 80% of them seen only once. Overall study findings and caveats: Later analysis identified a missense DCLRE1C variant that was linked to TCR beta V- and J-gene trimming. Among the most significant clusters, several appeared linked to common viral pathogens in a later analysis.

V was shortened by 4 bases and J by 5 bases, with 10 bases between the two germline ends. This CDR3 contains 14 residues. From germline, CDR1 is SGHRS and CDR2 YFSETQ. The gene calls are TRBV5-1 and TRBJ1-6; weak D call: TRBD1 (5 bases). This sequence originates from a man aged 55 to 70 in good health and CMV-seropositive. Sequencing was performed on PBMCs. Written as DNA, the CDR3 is TGCGCCAGCAGCCCAGACAGCAATAATTCACCCCTCCACTTT. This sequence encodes CASSPDSNNSPLHF.